This TCR beta chain was sequenced during a study of T cells in localized non-small cell lung cancer (dated by TCRdb to between 2020 and 2021). Regarding the study in general: The study examined T cell repertoires in hundreds of patients with early-stage NSCLC and compared tumors with uninvolved tumor-adjacent lungs. Of the NSCLC patients, fewer than 150 were male and approximately 99 were female, and the mean age was approximately 66 years. The cohort was made up of under 250 treatment-naive NSCLC patients whose localized lung tumors had been resected.

TCR beta CDR3 regions were sequenced from DNA using the immunoSEQ Assay. Turning to the authors' computational methods: T cell density was computed as TCR beta template counts normalized to usable DNA estimated by amplifying housekeeping genes. Richness was estimated using the preseqR package, with extrapolation to 400,000 templates for PBMC samples and to 120,000 templates for tissue samples. Clonality was calculated as one minus Pielou's evenness. Differential abundance testing on productive amino-acid clonotypes, with a minimum total count of 5 and an alpha of 0.1, was used to identify tissue-enriched TCRs. Repertoire overlap between compartments was quantified with the Jaccard Index and Morisita Overlap Index. GLIPH grouped TCR beta CDR3s together with public tetramer-defined viral CDR3s, and a viral motif had to include at least three viral sequences and also show V-gene enrichment. Entries here come from immuneACCESS through TCRdb and include only in-frame sequences with V and J called. Some clones fail to appear in such tables; in the studies checked, an unresolved V gene covers under half of the shortfall, and the cause of the remainder is unknown. The DNA was the basis for D and trimming; V, J and clone size are from that table. For this sample there are about 6,400 clones; around 90% appear just once. The leading ten clones occupy roughly 16% of the sample.

Concerning this clone itself: What antigen it recognizes has not been identified. No base-level quality is on record; no much larger clone is a single base apart.

At diagnosis, peripheral blood, uninvolved tumor-adjacent lung and tumor were collected and stored as a combination of fresh-frozen and FFPE material. Blood samples were analyzed as peripheral blood mononuclear cells for TCR repertoire profiling. Study-wide findings and limitations: A median of around 50 of the top 100 tumor clones were detected in paired uninvolved adjacent lung, and around 30 of these tumor clones were also found among the top 100 clones of the paired uninvolved adjacent lung. Because of the exploratory design, TCR variables were selected using unadjusted p-values without false-discovery rate correction. Because multi-region tumor sequencing was not performed, intratumor heterogeneity could not be ruled out. Higher blood T cell density associated with longer overall survival, while higher adjacent-lung clonality associated with shorter survival. Uninvolved tumor-adjacent lung showed the highest T cell clonality, higher than tumor, which suggests more focused antigenic responses in the adjacent lung.

Clipping removes 3 bases from V and 8 bases from J, with 3 as the unmatched junction base count. The CDR3 spans 12 residues, from the cysteine through the phenylalanine. Left in the record is the CDR3 DNA by itself, 36 bases read in frame from the first base. The germline V gene gives CDR1 as MRHNA and CDR2 as SNTAGT. The chain uses TRBV6-4 and TRBJ1-2; 7 bases in the middle match TRBD1. The clonotype comes from a male donor at least 60 years old with stage I lung adenocarcinoma. This sample comprised peripheral blood, obtained before any cancer treatment. Here the CDR3 is given as CASSEAGGGYTF. The DNA reads TGTGCCAGCAGTGAAGCAGGGGGAGGCTACACCTTC.